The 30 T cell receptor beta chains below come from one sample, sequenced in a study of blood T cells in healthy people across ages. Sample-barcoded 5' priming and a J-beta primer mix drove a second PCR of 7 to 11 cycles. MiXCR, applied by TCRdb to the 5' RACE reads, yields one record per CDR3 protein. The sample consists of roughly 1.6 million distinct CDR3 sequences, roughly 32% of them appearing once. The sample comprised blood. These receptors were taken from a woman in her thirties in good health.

In DNA, the CDR3 is TGTGCCAGCAGTCCCGACAGGGCCCCCACCTCAAGGGCCAACGTCCTGACTTTC. Its translation is CASSPDRAPTSRANVLTF. The chain has TRBV28 and TRBJ2-6; 7 positions agree with TRBD1. The trim removed 5 bases at V and 5 bases at J, leaving 15 bases unmatched. Germline V lookup: CDR1 MDHEN, CDR2 SYDVKM. This CDR3 spans 18 amino acids.

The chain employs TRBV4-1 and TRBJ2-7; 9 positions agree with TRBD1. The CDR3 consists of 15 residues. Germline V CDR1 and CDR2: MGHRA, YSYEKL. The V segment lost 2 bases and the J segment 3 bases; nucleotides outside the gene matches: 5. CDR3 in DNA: TGCGCCAGCAGCCAAAACCCGACAGGGGGCTACGAGCAGTACTTC. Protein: CASSQNPTGGYEQYF.

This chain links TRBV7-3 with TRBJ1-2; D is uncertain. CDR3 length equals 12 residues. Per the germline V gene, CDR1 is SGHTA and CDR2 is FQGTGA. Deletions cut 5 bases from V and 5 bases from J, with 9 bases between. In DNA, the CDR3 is TGTGCCAGCAGCCCACTTCAATATGGCTACACCTTC. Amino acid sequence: CASSPLQYGYTF.

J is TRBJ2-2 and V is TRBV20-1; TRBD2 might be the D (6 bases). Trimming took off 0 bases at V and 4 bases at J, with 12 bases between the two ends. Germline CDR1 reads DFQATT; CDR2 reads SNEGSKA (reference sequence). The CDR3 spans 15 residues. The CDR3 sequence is CSARDHGSVTGELFF. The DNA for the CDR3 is TGCAGTGCTAGAGATCACGGGAGCGTCACCGGGGAGCTGTTTTTT.

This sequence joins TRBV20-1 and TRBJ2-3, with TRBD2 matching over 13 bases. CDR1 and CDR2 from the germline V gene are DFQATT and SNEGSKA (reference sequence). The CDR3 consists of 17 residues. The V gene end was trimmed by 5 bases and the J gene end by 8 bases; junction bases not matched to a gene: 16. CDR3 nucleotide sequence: TGCAGTGCTTTAAACGACCTGGGGACTAGCGGGATGGCTACGCAGTATTTT. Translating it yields CSALNDLGTSGMATQYF.

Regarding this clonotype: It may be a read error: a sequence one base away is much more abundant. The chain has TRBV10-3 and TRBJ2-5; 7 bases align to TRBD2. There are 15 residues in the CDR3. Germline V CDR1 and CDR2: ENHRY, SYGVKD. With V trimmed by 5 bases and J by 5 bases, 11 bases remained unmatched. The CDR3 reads CAISPQGGSGETQYF. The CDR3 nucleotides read TGTGCCATCAGTCCGCAGGGAGGGTCGGGTGAGACCCAGTACTTC.

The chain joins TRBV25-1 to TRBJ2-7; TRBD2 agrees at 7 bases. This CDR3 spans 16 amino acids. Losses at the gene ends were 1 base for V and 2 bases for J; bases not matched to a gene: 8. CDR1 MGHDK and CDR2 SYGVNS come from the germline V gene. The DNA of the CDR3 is TGTGCCAGCAGTGAATTTCACCGGGACTACACCTACGAGCAGTACTTC. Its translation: CASSEFHRDYTYEQYF.

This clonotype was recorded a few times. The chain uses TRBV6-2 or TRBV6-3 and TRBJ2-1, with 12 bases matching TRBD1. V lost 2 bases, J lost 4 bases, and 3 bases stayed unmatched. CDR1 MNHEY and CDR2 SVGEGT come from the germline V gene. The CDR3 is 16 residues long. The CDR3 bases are TGTGCCAGCAGTTACGGGGACAGGGGGCCTTACAATGAGCAGTTCTTC. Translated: CASSYGDRGPYNEQFF.

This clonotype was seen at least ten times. The CDR3 is CSAKDLPTGYGYTF. The DNA for the CDR3 is TGCAGTGCTAAGGACCTACCAACAGGCTATGGCTACACCTTC. This chain links TRBV20-1 with TRBJ1-2, with a weak D call TRBD1 (5 bases). Trimming removed 4 bases at V and 4 bases at J, with 16 bases between. The V gene's germline CDR1 is DFQATT and CDR2 SNEGSKA (reference sequence). The CDR3 loop spans 14 amino acids.

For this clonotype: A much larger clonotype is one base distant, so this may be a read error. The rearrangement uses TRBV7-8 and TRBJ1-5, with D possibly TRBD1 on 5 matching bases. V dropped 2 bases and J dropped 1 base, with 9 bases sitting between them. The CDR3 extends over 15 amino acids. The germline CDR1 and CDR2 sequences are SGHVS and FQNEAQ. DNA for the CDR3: TGTGCCAGCAGCTTAAAAGGGGCGAGCAATCAGCCCCAGCATTTT. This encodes CASSLKGASNQPQHF.

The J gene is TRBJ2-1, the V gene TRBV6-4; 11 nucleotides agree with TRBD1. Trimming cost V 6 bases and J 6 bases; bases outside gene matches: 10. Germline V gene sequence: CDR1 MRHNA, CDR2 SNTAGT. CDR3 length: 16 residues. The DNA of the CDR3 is TGTGCCAGCAGAACCTCCGGGACAGGGGGTTTCAATGAGCAGTTCTTC. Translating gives CASRTSGTGGFNEQFF.

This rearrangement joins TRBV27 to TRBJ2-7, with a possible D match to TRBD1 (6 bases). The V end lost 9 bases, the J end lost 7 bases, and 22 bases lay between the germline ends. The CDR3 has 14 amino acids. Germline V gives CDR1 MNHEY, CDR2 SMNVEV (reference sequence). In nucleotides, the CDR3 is TGTGCCAGTTCACCGGGACAATTAGCGCGGGAGCAGTACTTC. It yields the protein CASSPGQLAREQYF.

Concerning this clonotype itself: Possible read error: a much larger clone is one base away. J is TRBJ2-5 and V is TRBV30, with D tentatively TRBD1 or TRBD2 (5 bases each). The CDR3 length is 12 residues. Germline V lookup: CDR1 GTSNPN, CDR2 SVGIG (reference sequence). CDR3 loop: CARSSWGETQYF. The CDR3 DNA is TGTGCCCGGAGTAGTTGGGGGGAGACCCAGTACTTC.

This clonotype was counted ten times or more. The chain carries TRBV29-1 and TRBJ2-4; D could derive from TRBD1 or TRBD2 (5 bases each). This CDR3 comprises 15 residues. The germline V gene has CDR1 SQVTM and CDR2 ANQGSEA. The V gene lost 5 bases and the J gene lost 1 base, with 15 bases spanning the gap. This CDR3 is CSVQGEGTAKNIQYF. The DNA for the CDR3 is TGCAGCGTTCAGGGAGAAGGGACCGCCAAAAACATTCAGTACTTC.

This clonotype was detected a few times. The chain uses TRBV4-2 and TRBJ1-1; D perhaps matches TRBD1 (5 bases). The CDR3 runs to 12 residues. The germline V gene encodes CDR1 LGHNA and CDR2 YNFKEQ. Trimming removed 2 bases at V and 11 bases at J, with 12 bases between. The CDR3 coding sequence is TGTGCCAGCAGCCAAATGGAGGGGTATGCTTTCTTT. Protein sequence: CASSQMEGYAFF.

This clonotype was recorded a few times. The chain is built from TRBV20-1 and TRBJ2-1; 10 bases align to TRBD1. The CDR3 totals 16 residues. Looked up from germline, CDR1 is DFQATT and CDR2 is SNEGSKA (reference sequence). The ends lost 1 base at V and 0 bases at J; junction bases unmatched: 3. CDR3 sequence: CSARGTGGFSYNEQFF. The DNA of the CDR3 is TGCAGTGCTAGAGGGACAGGGGGTTTCTCCTACAATGAGCAGTTCTTC.

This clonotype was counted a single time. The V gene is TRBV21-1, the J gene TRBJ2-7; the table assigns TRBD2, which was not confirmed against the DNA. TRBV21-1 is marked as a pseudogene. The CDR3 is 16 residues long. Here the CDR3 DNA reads TGTGCCAGCAGCCCCTGTGGACTAGCGGGAGTCTGGGAGCAGTACTTC. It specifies CASSPCGLAGVWEQYF.

The CDR3 DNA is TGCAGTGCTAGAGTCACAGGGGAAGAGACCCAGTACTTC. Protein sequence: CSARVTGEETQYF. This chain joins TRBV20-1 and TRBJ2-5; the match to TRBD1 covers 7 bases. The CDR3 has 13 residues. Trimming cost V 1 base and J 3 bases; bases outside gene matches: 2. Germline values: CDR1 DFQATT, CDR2 SNEGSKA (reference sequence).

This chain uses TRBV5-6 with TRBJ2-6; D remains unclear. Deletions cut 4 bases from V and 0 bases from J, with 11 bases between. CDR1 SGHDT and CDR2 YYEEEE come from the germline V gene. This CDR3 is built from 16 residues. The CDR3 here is CASSRTASSGANVLTF. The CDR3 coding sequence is TGTGCCAGCAGCCGAACAGCGAGCTCTGGGGCCAACGTCCTGACTTTC.

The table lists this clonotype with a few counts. CDR3 bases: TGTGCCAGTAGTATGGGGAGCTTGGATGAGCAGTTCTTC. This codes for CASSMGSLDEQFF. The gene calls are TRBV19 and TRBJ2-1, with a weak D call TRBD2 (5 bases). Germline V gene lookup returns CDR1 LNHDA and CDR2 SQIVND (reference sequence). The CDR3 contains 13 residues. The V end was cut by 3 bases, the J end by 8 bases, with 11 bases between. Filled out from reference TRBV19 and TRBJ2-1, the complete variable domain reads DGGITQSPKYLFRKEGQNVTLSCEQNLNHDAMYWYRQDPGQGLRLIYYSQIVNDFQKGDIAEGYSVSREKKESFPLTVTSAQKNPTAFYLCASSMGSLDEQFFGPGTRLTVL.

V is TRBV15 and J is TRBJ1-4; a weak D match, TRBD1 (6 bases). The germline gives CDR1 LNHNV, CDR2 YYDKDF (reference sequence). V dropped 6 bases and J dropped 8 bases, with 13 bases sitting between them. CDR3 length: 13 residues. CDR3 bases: TGTGCCACCAGTAAGGGGGTGAGGGAAAAACTGTTTTTT. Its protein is CATSKGVREKLFF.

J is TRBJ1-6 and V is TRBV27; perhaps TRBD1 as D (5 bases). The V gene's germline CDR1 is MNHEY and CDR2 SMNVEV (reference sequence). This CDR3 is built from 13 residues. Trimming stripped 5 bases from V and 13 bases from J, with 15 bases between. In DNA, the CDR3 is TGTGCCAGCAGTCCACGGCGGGGGGGTCCCCTCCACTTT. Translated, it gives CASSPRRGGPLHF.

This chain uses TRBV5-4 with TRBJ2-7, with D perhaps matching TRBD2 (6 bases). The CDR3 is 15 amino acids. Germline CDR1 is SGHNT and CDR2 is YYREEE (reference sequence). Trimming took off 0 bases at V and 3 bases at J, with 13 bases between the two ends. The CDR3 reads CASSLVVGGLYEQYF. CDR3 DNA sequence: TGTGCCAGCAGCTTGGTAGTTGGGGGACTCTACGAGCAGTACTTC.

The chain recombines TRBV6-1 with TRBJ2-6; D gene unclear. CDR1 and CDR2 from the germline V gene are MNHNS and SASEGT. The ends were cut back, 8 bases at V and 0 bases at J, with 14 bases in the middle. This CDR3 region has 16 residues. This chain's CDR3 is CASLRAGPSGANVLTF. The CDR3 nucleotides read TGTGCCAGCCTTAGGGCAGGACCCTCTGGGGCCAACGTCCTGACTTTC.

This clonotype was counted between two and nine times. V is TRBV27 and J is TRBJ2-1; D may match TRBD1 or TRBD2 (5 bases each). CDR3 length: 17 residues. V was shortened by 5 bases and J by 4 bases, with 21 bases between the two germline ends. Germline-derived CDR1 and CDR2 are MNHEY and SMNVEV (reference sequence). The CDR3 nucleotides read TGTGCCAGCAGTCCCCAAATCCCTAGGGGAGTGTACAATGAGCAGTTCTTC. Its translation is CASSPQIPRGVYNEQFF.

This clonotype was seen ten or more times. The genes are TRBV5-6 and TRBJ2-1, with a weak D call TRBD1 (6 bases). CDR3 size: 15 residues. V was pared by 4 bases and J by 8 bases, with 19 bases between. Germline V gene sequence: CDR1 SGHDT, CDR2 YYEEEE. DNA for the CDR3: TGTGCCAGCAGCGTAGGACAGACCTACTTAGATGAGCAGTTCTTC. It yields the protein CASSVGQTYLDEQFF.

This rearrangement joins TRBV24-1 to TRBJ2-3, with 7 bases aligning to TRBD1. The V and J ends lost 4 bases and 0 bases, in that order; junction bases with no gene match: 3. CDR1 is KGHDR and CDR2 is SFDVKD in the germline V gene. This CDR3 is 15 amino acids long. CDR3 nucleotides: TGTGCCACCAGTGACCCGACAGGGAGCACAGATACGCAGTATTTT. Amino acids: CATSDPTGSTDTQYF.

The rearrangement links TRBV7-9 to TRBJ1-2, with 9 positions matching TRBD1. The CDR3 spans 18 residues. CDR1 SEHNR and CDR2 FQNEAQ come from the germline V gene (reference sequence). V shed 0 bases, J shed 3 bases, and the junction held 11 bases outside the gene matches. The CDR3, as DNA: TGTGCCAGCAGCTTAGCGATGGGACAGGGAACCCTGGACTATGGCTACACCTTC. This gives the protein CASSLAMGQGTLDYGYTF. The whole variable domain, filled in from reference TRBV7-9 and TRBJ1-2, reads DTGVSQNPRHKITKRGQNVTFRCDPISEHNRLYWYRQTLGQGPEFLTYFQNEAQLEKSRLLSDRFSAERPKGSFSTLEIQRTEQGDSAMYLCASSLAMGQGTLDYGYTFGSGTRLTVV.

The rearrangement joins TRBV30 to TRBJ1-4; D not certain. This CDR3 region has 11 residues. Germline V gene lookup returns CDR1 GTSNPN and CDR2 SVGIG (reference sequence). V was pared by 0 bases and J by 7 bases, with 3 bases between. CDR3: CAWSVTEKLFF. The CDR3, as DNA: TGTGCCTGGAGTGTAACTGAAAAACTGTTTTTT.

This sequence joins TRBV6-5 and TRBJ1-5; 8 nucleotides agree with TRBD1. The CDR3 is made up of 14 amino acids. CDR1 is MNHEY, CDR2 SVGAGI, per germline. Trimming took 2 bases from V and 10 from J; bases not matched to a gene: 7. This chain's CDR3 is CASSYGQGAGPQHF. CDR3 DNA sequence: TGTGCCAGCAGTTACGGGCAGGGGGCGGGCCCCCAGCATTTT.